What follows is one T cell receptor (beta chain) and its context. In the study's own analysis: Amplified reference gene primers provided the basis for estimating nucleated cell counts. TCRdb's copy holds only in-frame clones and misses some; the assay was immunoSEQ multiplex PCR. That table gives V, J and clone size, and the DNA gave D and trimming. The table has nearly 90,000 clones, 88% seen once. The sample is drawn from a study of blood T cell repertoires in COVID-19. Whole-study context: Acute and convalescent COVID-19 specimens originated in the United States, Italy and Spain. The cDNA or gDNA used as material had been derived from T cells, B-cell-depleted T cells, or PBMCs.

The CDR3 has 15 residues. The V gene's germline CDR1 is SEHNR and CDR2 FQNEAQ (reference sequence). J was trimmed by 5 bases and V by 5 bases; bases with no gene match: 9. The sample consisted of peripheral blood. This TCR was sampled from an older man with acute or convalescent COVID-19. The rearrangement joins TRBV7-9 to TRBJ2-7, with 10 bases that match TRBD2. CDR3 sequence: CASSPLAGAFHEQYF. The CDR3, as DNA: TGTGCCAGCAGCCCCCTAGCGGGGGCTTTCCACGAGCAGTACTTC.